This is a list of T cell receptor beta chains from one sample in a study of cytomegalovirus exposure and HLA in healthy donors. TCRdb keeps only in-frame clones here, not all; method: immunoSEQ multiplex PCR. This table has 120,000 or so clones, roughly 10% appearing once. Sequencing was carried out using PBMCs. These receptors were obtained from a woman aged 18-30 years in good health and CMV-seropositive. Both conserved end residues are part of each CDR3. Each record gives: CDR3 protein, CDR3 DNA, clone size, V gene, J gene, D gene. D genes are given only for firm matches. Clone sizes are given selectively: once, few, many, or a class where the clone is expanded.

CSAGEGIGNQPQHF	TGCAGCGCCGGGGAGGGAATAGGCAATCAGCCCCAGCATTTT	few	TRBV29-1	TRBJ1-5	NA
CASSIGSEQPQHF	TGTGCCAGTAGTATAGGGTCGGAGCAGCCCCAGCATTTT	NA	TRBV19	TRBJ1-5	NA
CASSHRGINNSPLHF	TGTGCCAGCAGCCACCGGGGGATTAATAATTCACCCCTCCACTTT	few	TRBV7-2	TRBJ1-6	NA
CARRQAEAFF	TGTGCCAGAAGACAAGCTGAAGCTTTCTTT	NA	TRBV28	TRBJ1-1	NA
CASSEESSAYEQYF	TGTGCCAGCAGCGAAGAATCTAGCGCTTACGAGCAGTACTTC	NA	TRBV11-3	TRBJ2-7	NA
CASRRSRDQPQHF	TGTGCCAGCAGACGGAGTCGCGATCAGCCCCAGCATTTT	NA	TRBV6-5	TRBJ1-5	NA
CASSQGSGNTGELFF	TGCGCCAGCAGTCAGGGATCGGGTAACACCGGGGAGCTGTTTTTT	NA	TRBV4-1	TRBJ2-2	NA
CASSRRGIDEQFF	TGTGCCAGCAGCCGACGCGGCATCGATGAGCAGTTCTTC	few	TRBV4-2	TRBJ2-1	NA
CASSLSGLSQYF	TGTGCCAGCAGCTTAAGCGGACTTTCGCAGTATTTT	few	TRBV11-2	TRBJ2-3	NA
CASSLVGLGYGYTF	TGTGCCAGCAGCTTGGTGGGGCTGGGGTATGGCTACACCTTC	NA	TRBV5-4	TRBJ1-2	NA
CASSPSLGTNTEAFF	TGTGCCAGCAGTCCGAGTTTGGGGACTAACACTGAAGCTTTCTTT	few	TRBV5-4	TRBJ1-1	NA
CASSPTSGSGYEQYF	TGTGCCAGCAGTCCTACTAGCGGGAGTGGTTACGAGCAGTACTTC	NA	TRBV6-6	TRBJ2-7	TRBD2
CATSSRGRGGGQTDTQYF	TGTGCCACCAGCAGCAGAGGTCGGGGGGGAGGTCAAACAGATACGCAGTATTTT	NA	TRBV15	TRBJ2-3	TRBD2
CASSPEISGYGYTF	TGTGCCAGCTCACCAGAGATCTCGGGCTATGGCTACACCTTC	NA	TRBV18	TRBJ1-2	NA
CASSLSGQGTGELFF	TGCGCCAGCAGCTTGTCGGGACAGGGTACCGGGGAGCTGTTTTTT	NA	TRBV5-1	TRBJ2-2	TRBD1
CACSGIGNQPQHF	TGTGCCTGTTCAGGAATTGGTAATCAGCCCCAGCATTTT	few	TRBV30	TRBJ1-5	NA
CAWRGSGETQYF	TGTGCCTGGAGAGGCTCCGGGGAGACCCAGTACTTC	few	TRBV30	TRBJ2-5	NA
CASSLLGAGVANEKLFF	TGTGCCAGCAGCTTATTGGGCGCGGGGGTGGCTAATGAAAAACTGTTTTTT	NA	TRBV7-9	TRBJ1-4	NA
CASTLGQPEAFF	TGTGCCAGCACCCTGGGACAGCCTGAAGCTTTCTTT	few	TRBV2	TRBJ1-1	TRBD1
CASSPGGSGEQFF	TGTGCCAGCAGTCCGGGGGGATCTGGTGAGCAGTTCTTC	few	TRBV7-3	TRBJ2-1	TRBD2